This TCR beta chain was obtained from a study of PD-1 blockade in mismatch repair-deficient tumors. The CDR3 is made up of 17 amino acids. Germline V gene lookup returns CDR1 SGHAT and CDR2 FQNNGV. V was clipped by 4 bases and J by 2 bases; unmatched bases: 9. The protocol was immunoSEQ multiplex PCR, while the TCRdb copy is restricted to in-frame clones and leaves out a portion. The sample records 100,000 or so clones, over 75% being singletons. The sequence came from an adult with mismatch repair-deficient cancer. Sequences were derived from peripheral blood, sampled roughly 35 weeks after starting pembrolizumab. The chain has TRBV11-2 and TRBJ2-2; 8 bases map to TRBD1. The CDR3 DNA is TGTGCCAGCAGCTCGAAACGGACAGGGCTAAACACCGGGGAGCTGTTTTTT. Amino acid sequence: CASSSKRTGLNTGELFF. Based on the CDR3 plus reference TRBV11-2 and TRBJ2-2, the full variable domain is EAGVAQSPRYKIIEKRQSVAFWCNPISGHATLYWYQQILGQGPKLLIQFQNNGVVDDSQLPKDRFSAERLKGVDSTLKIQPAKLEDSAVYLCASSSKRTGLNTGELFFGEGSRLTVL.